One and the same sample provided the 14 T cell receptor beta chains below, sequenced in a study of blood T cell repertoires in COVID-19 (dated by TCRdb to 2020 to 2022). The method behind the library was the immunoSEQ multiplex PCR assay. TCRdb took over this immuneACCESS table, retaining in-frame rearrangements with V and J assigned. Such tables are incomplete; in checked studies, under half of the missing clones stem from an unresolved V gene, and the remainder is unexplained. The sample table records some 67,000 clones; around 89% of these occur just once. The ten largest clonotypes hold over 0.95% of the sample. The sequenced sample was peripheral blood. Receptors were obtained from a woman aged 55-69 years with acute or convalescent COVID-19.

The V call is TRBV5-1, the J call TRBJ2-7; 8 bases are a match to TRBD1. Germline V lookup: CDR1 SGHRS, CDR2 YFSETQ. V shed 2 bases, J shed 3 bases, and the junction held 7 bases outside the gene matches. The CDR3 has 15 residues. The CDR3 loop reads CASSFGQGNVYEQYV. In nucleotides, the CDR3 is TGCGCCAGCAGCTTCGGACAGGGAAACGTCTACGAGCAGTACGTC.

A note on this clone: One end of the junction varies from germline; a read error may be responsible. Here the CDR3 DNA reads TGTGCCAGTAGACCGGGACAGTTTATAAATCAGCTCCAGCATTTT. Translated: CASRPGQFINQLQHF. This rearrangement joins TRBV19 to TRBJ1-5, with TRBD1 matching over 7 bases. In germline, CDR1 is LNHDA, CDR2 SQIVND (reference sequence). This CDR3 spans 15 amino acids. Variable domain in full (rest from reference TRBV19 and TRBJ1-5): DGGITQSPKYLFRKEGQNVTLSCEQNLNHDAMYWYRQDPGQGLRLIYYSQIVNDFQKGDIAEGYSVSREKKESFPLTVTSAQKNPTAFYLCASRPGQFINQLQHFGDGTRLSIL.

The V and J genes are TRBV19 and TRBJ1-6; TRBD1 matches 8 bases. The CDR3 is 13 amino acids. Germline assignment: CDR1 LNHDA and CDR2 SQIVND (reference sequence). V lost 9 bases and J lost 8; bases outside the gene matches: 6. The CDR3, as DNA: TGTGCCAGCCGGGGCAGGGGGCATTCACCCCTCCACTTT. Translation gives CASRGRGHSPLHF. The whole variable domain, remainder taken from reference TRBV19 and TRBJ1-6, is DGGITQSPKYLFRKEGQNVTLSCEQNLNHDAMYWYRQDPGQGLRLIYYSQIVNDFQKGDIAEGYSVSREKKESFPLTVTSAQKNPTAFYLCASRGRGHSPLHFGNGTRLTVT.

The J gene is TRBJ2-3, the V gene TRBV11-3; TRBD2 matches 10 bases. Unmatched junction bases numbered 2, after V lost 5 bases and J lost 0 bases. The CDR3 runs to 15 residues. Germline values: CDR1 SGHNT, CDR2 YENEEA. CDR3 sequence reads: CASSLTSGSTDTQYF. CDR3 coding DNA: TGTGCCAGCAGCCTGACTAGCGGGAGCACAGATACGCAGTATTTT.

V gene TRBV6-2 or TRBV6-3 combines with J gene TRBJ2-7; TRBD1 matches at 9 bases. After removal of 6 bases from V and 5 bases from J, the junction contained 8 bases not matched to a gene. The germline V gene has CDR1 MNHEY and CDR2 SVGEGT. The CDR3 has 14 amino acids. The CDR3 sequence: CASSQQGAYHEQYV. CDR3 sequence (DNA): TGTGCCAGCAGCCAACAGGGGGCGTACCACGAGCAGTACGTC.

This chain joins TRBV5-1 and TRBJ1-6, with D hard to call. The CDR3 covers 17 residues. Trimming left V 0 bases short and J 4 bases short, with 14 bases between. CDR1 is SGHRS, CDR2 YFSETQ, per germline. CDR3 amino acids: CASSLAGRQNYNSPLHF. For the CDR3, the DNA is TGCGCCAGCAGCTTGGCGGGTAGGCAGAATTATAATTCACCCCTCCACTTT. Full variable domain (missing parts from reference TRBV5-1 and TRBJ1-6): KAGVTQTPRYLIKTRGQQVTLSCSPISGHRSVSWYQQTPGQGLQFLFEYFSETQRNKGNFPGRFSGRQFSNSRSEMNVSTLELGDSALYLCASSLAGRQNYNSPLHFGNGTRLTVT.

CDR3: CASSDLTGMNTEAFF. The CDR3 nucleotides are TGTGCCAGCAGTGACCTGACAGGGATGAACACTGAAGCTTTCTTT. The chain recombines TRBV25-1 with TRBJ1-1, with 7 bases matching TRBD1. V shed 3 bases and J 0 bases; nucleotides not matched to a gene: 4. Germline-derived CDR1 and CDR2 are MGHDK and SYGVNS. The CDR3 runs 15 residues.

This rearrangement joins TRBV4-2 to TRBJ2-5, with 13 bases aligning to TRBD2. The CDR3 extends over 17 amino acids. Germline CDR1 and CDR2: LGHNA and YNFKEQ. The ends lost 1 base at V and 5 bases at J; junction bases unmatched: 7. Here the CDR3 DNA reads TGTGCCAGCAGCCAAGGGACTAGCGGGAGAGGGAGTGAGACCCAGTACTTC. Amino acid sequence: CASSQGTSGRGSETQYF.

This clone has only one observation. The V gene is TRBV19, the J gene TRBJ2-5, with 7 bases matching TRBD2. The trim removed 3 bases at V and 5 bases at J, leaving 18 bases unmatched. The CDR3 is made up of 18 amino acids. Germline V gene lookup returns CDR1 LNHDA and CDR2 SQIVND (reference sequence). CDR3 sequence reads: CASSIARDGLVDGETQYF. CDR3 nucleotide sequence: TGTGCCAGTAGTATTGCTAGAGATGGACTAGTGGATGGGGAGACCCAGTACTTC.

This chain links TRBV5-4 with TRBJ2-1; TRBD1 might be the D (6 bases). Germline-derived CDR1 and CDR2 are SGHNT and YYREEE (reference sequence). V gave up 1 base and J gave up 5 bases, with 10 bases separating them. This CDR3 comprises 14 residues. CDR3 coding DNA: TGTGCCAGCAGCTTGCCGAACAGGGACAATGAGCAGTTCTTC. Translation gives CASSLPNRDNEQFF. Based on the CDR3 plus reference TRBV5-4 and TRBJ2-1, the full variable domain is ETGVTQSPTHLIKTRGQQVTLRCSSQSGHNTVSWYQQALGQGPQFIFQYYREEENGRGNFPPRFSGLQFPNYSSELNVNALELDDSALYLCASSLPNRDNEQFFGPGTRLTVL.

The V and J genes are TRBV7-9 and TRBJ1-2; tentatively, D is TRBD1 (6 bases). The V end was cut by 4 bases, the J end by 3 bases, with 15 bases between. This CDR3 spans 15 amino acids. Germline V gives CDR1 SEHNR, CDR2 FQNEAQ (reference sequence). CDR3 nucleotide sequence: TGTGCCAGCAGCTCCTTCGGGGGGCGAGACTATGGCTACACCTTC. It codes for CASSSFGGRDYGYTF.

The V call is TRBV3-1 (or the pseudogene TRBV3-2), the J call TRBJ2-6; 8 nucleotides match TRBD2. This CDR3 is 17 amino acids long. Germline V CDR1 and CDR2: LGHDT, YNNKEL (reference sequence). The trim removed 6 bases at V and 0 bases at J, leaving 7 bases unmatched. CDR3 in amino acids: CASSGAGVHSGANVLTF. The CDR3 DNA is TGTGCCAGCAGTGGAGCGGGGGTGCACTCTGGGGCCAACGTCCTGACTTTC.

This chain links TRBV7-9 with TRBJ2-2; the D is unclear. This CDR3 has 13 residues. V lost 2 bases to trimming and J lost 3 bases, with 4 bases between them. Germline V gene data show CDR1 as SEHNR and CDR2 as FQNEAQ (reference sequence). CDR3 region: CASSLSDTGELFF. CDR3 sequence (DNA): TGTGCCAGCAGCTTATCAGACACCGGGGAGCTGTTTTTT.

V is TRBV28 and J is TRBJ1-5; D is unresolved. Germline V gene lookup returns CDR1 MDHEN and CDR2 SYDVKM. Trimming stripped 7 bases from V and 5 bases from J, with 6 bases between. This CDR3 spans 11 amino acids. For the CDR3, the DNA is TGTGCCAGCAACACAGATCAGCCCCAGCATTTT. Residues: CASNTDQPQHF.